This paragraph covers one T cell receptor (beta chain) sequence. The target of this receptor is not known. Within one base of it there is no much larger clone, and no base qualities were kept. To prepare the library, the immunoSEQ multiplex PCR assay was applied. A mixture of 60 forward primers for TCR Vbeta segments and 13 reverse primers for TCR Jbeta segments was used in the multiplex PCR. Amplification of the CDR3 region of rearranged TCR beta genes was performed with a multiplex PCR assay on genomic DNA. The Illumina HiSeq System was used to sequence the amplified TCR beta libraries as 87-base-pair reads. The authors' analysis ran thus. A later analysis counted 65 million to 90 million unique TCR beta chains across the 500 to 850 repertoires, and approximately 11 million of these chains were shared by at least two donors. Raw reads were error-corrected and collapsed into unique sequences by a nearest-neighbor algorithm in which closely related sequences were merged to remove PCR and sequencing errors. V, D and J gene segments were assigned by aligning CDR3 sequences to IMGT reference sequences. For a sequence to be retained, a match of at least six nucleotides to both a V gene segment and a J gene segment was required. Rearrangements were called productive when the CDR3 lacked stop codons and stayed in frame with V and J; all others were non-productive. Following IMGT convention, CDR3 was defined as the stretch from the second conserved V-encoded cysteine to the conserved J-encoded phenylalanine. In an earlier analysis of around 600 of the donors, sequences lacking an unambiguous match to a single V gene segment were excluded. An earlier analysis of 587 of the donors classified V segments as functional when productive rearrangements were above 56.7% and as segregating when the standard deviation between donors was above 5%. To diagnose cytomegalovirus status from the catalog of TCR beta chain sequences, a statistical classification framework was built. A later analysis assigned V and J genes by comparing TCR nucleotide sequences with IMGT/GENE-DB human TR gene sequences. The TCRdist pipeline was used in a later analysis to assign CDR3 sequences and most-parsimonious VDJ recombination scenarios. In a later analysis, every TCR beta chain was defined by the combination of its CDR3 amino acid sequence and its V-gene family, and reads without a unique V-gene family were dropped. In a later analysis, around 600 highly shared, low-generation-probability nucleotide sequences were removed to address suspected cross-contamination and a sequencing artifact. For each public chain, a later analysis derived a clonal expansion index from normalized ranks of inferred template counts within each repertoire. In a later analysis, generation probabilities were computed using a VDJ recombination model fitted to out-of-frame rearrangements, and the results were checked against IGoR. A later analysis scored TCR-TCR, TCR-HLA and TCR-CMV co-occurrence with hypergeometric tests, applying a repertoire-size bias correction to TCR pairs. In a later analysis, false discovery rates were estimated by permuting HLA or CMV assignments 20 times. In a later analysis, co-occurring TCRs were grouped with DBSCAN, and TCRdist sequence similarity was added when clustering was performed within HLA-allele-positive subsets. For co-occurrence clustering, repertoires with fewer than 30,000 or more than 120,000 public chains were excluded, along with five repertoires with anomalous nucleotide sharing. Here the immuneACCESS table is served through TCRdb, limited to in-frame sequences with V and J called. Missing clones are a known gap in these copies; in checked studies unresolved V genes cover under half, and the rest lacks a known reason. The V and J calls and the clone size are those of that table, but D and trimming were determined from the DNA. For this sample there are some 130,000 clones; about three quarters appear just once. Of the sample, approximately 1.7% is held by the ten largest clones.

This sample stems from a study of cytomegalovirus exposure and HLA in healthy donors (dated by TCRdb to 2015 to 2018). Concerning the study at large: An earlier analysis of more than 550 of the donors reported approximately 260 Gb of sequence data and around 120 million unique TCR beta sequences obtained from some 170 million T cells. About five DR-DQ haplotypes were handled as single units for association and clustering because linkage in the cohort was strong. In an earlier analysis of several hundred of the donors, high-throughput TCR beta sequencing was used to judge whether each TCR beta V gene segment behaved as functional or pseudogenic. Class I and class II HLA loci were covered by the typing at four-digit resolution. Rather than drawing on any new phenotypic data, the later analysis identified candidate immune exposures from TCR beta sequences and the way those sequences occurred across donors. A later analysis re-examined previously published TCR beta repertoires from more than 600 donors and added high-resolution HLA genotyping to investigate patterns of TCR occurrence. Using immunosequencing, the study profiled T cell repertoires from fewer than 700 subjects and related those repertoires to cytomegalovirus serostatus. To predict cytomegalovirus infection status, the study combined high-throughput TCR immunosequencing, statistical association of individual TCRs with disease status, and machine learning. A later genetic analysis took genome-wide SNP genotypes for about 55% of the 666 donors and used that subset as a discovery cohort. Every discovery cohort repertoire had been produced on one sequencing platform. On average, 235,054 unique TCR beta nucleotide sequences were sequenced per donor among 398 genotyped donors of the cohort, with roughly 18% of those sequences being non-productive. Typing coverage differed by locus: A, B, C, DRB1 and DQB1 were typed in about 629-640 donors, DQA1 in about 550, DPA1 in 600 to 610, and DPB1 in roughly 450. The genetic ancestry cluster associated with self-reported Caucasian donors included over 65% of the roughly 380 genotyped donors. Roughly 300 gigabases of sequencing data and approximately 84 million unique TCR sequences were included in an early release covering about 700 HLA-typed donors. Along with the 666-subject first cohort, a separate validation cohort of over a hundred different subjects was used. The study aimed to test whether cataloging public T cell receptors could reveal signatures of past pathogen exposure. Donor age, sex, ethnicity and CMV serostatus were compiled alongside the repertoire data. Summary of the overall study and its limitations: Presence/absence analyses assumed roughly uniform sequencing depth across donors, an assumption that may not hold. A few of the identified cytomegalovirus-associated TCR beta chains were confirmed in vitro to be specific for cytomegalovirus antigens. In an earlier analysis of 587 of the donors, most TCR beta V segments appeared in productive rearrangements about 90% or about 30% of the time, broadly matching IMGT annotations. A further reported finding was that TCR beta sequences accurately predicted the HLA-A and HLA-B alleles for most subjects in the first cohort. HLA typing was unavailable for some donors at each locus, so association tests used only the typed subset. A later analysis found that TCR association rates varied across HLA loci, with DRB1 alleles showing the most associated TCRs and HLA-C alleles the fewest. The earlier analysis of approximately 590 of the donors excluded roughly 16 rarely observed V segments, including chromosome 9 orphons, because counts were too low. The cohort was sequenced for TCR beta chains only, and without alpha or paired-chain data the features that could be detected were limited. In a later analysis, HLA-associated TCR beta chains showed more clonal expansion and lower generation probabilities than non-associated chains that were equally common. Most CMV-associated TCR beta chains appeared to be HLA-restricted in a later analysis, and the HLA associations seemed to be driven largely by CMV exposure. In a later analysis, around 17,000 TCR beta sequences were associated with specific HLA alleles at a false discovery rate of 0.05. The study gave a list of about 150 TCR beta chains associated with cytomegalovirus. When HLA alleles, especially DR and DQ, strongly co-occurred, TCR associations were difficult to assign to individual alleles. The only immune exposure information available for the cohort was CMV serostatus. The authors suggested that the approach could potentially be generalized to other disease states and immunological phenotypes. Correlated functional status among segregating V segments might reflect linkage disequilibrium, but an unknown experimental factor could not be ruled out. Most TCR sequences were observed very rarely across donors, whereas some public TCRs were present in many individuals. In a later analysis, several top co-occurrence clusters were reported to appear linked to parvovirus B19, influenza, CMV and Epstein-Barr virus. The classifier was reported to diagnose cytomegalovirus status with high specificity and sensitivity in both the original and validation cohorts. In a later genetic analysis, fewer N-insertions in productive TCRs were reported among donors in an Asian-associated ancestry cluster than the approximately 710-donor mean. In a later genetic analysis, a missense DCLRE1C variant was associated with V-gene and J-gene trimming of TCR beta chains, and the association was replicated in an independent cohort. A cluster of highly shared sequence variants was judged likely to represent a technical artifact of the sequencing pipeline.

The cohort was made up of approximately 670 healthy bone marrow donors. Cohort members were all nominally healthy when sampled, although unrecorded immune exposures were likely present. The donor tested CMV seronegative and was one of the 352 seronegative cohort members. A peripheral blood sample was provided by each donor, and peripheral blood mononuclear cells were used for TCR beta sequencing. The Qiagen DNeasy Blood Extraction Kit was used to extract genomic DNA from the blood cell samples. This receptor was taken from a woman aged 40 to 50 in good health and CMV-seronegative. The sequenced material came from PBMCs.

The CDR3 has the sequence CASRTISSQPQHF. The DNA reads as follows: TGTGCCAGCAGAACCATCAGTAGCCAGCCCCAGCATTTT. The chain is assembled from TRBV28 and TRBJ1-5, with the D segment identity uncertain. CDR1 MDHEN and CDR2 SYDVKM are derived from the germline V gene. From its cysteine to its phenylalanine, the CDR3 spans 13 amino acids. Left in the record is the CDR3 DNA by itself, 39 bases read in frame from the first base. Relative to germline, V is 6 bases shorter and J is 7 bases shorter, with 13 bases between their ends.